The present entry profiles one TCR beta chain with its context. Its antigen is undetermined. The data stem from a study of shared clonotypes between healthy human individuals. General observations from the study: The diversity represented, both genetic and in exposure history, was limited by few donors. Of the naive CD4 clonotypes, about 5% were shared across a handful of donors.

Deep level was the assay's run setting. TCRdb's copy holds only in-frame clones and misses some; the assay was immunoSEQ multiplex PCR. The sample yields about 1.1 million clones, around 82% seen once. V was pared by 0 bases and J by 0 bases, with 10 bases between. CDR1 is SGHRS, CDR2 YFSETQ, per germline. CDR3 length: 16 amino acids. Division of CD4+ cells produced a CD45RA+ naive subset and a CD45RA-negative memory subset. This clonotype was sampled from a man aged 18 to 30 in good health. Some clones in this sample may be carry-over from other donors' samples. The V call is TRBV5-1, the J call TRBJ1-5; TRBD1 is a possible D gene (5 bases). Sequencing used memory CD4+ T cells from PBMCs. Noted subset: CD45RA-negative fraction. DNA for the CDR3: TGCGCCAGCAGCTTGGGGGCAGGGAATAGCAATCAGCCCCAGCATTTT. Its translation: CASSLGAGNSNQPQHF.